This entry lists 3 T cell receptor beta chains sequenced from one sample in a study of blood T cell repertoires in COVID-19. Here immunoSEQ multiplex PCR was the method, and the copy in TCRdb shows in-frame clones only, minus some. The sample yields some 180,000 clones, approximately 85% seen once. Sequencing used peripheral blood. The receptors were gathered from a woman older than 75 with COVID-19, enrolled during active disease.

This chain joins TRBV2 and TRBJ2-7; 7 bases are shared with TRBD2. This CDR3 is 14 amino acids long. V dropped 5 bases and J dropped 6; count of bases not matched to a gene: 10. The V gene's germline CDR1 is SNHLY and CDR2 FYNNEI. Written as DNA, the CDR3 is TGTGCCAGCAGTACGGGGGGAAGGATCCTCGAGCAGTACTTC. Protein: CASSTGGRILEQYF.

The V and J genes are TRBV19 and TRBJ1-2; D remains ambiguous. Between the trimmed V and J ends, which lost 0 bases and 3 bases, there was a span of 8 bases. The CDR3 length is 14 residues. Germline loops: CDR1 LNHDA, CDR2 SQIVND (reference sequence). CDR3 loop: CASSIEPGYYGYTF. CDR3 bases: TGTGCCAGTAGTATAGAGCCGGGTTACTATGGCTACACCTTC.

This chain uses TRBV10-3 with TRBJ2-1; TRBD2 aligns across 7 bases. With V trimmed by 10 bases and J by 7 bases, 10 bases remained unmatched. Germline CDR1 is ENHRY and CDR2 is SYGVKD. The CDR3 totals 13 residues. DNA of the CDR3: TGTGCCACCCAGGGAGGGAGTAGGAATGAGCAGTTCTTC. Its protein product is CATQGGSRNEQFF.